These T cell receptor beta chains were read from a single sample in a study of beta chain features in type 1 diabetes. The table came from immunoSEQ multiplex PCR; TCRdb's copy has only in-frame clones and leaves some out. The sample has 110,000 or so clones, 40% seen once; the top ten hold less than 0.08%. Sequences were obtained from stem cell memory CD4+ T cells from blood. These receptors were obtained from a woman under 30 in good health. Both conserved end residues are part of each CDR3. Fields, in order: clone size, J gene, D gene, V gene, CDR3 protein, CDR3 DNA. The D gene is left open where the match is weak. Size values are once, few and many counts, or a class for expanded clones, and some rows have none.

clone size: few
J gene: TRBJ2-2
D gene: TRBD1
V gene: TRBV6-1
CDR3 protein: CASSTGQGITGELFF
CDR3 DNA: TGTGCCAGCAGTACCGGACAGGGGATCACCGGGGAGCTGTTTTTT

clone size: .
J gene: TRBJ1-2
D gene: .
V gene: TRBV5-5
CDR3 protein: CASSLGTDYGYTF
CDR3 DNA: TGTGCCAGCAGCTTGGGGACAGACTATGGCTACACCTTC

clone size: few
J gene: TRBJ1-2
D gene: .
V gene: TRBV7-2
CDR3 protein: CASSSQGSGGPNYGYTF
CDR3 DNA: TGTGCCAGCAGCTCCCAGGGATCGGGGGGACCCAACTATGGCTACACCTTC

clone size: .
J gene: TRBJ2-7
D gene: .
V gene: TRBV30
CDR3 protein: CAWTHGTPPYEQYF
CDR3 DNA: TGTGCCTGGACCCACGGGACACCGCCCTACGAGCAGTACTTC

clone size: .
J gene: TRBJ2-1
D gene: .
V gene: TRBV5-1
CDR3 protein: CASSLGGIEQFF
CDR3 DNA: TGCGCCAGCAGCTTGGGAGGGATAGAGCAGTTCTTC

clone size: few
J gene: TRBJ1-1
D gene: .
V gene: TRBV23-1
CDR3 protein: CASSQFGRENTEAFF
CDR3 DNA: TGCGCCAGCAGTCAATTTGGGCGGGAGAACACTGAAGCTTTCTTT

clone size: few
J gene: TRBJ2-5
D gene: TRBD1
V gene: TRBV4-1
CDR3 protein: CASSLLGQLQETQYF
CDR3 DNA: TGCGCCAGCAGCCTACTGGGACAGCTTCAAGAGACCCAGTACTTC

clone size: .
J gene: TRBJ2-7
D gene: .
V gene: TRBV28
CDR3 protein: CASSFLLRGYEQYF
CDR3 DNA: TGTGCCAGCAGTTTTCTCCTCCGGGGCTACGAGCAGTACTTC

clone size: .
J gene: TRBJ1-5
D gene: .
V gene: TRBV9
CDR3 protein: CASSVTENQPQHF
CDR3 DNA: TGTGCCAGCAGCGTAACAGAGAATCAGCCCCAGCATTTT

clone size: .
J gene: TRBJ1-4
D gene: TRBD1
V gene: TRBV29-1
CDR3 protein: CSVRGQGEKLFF
CDR3 DNA: TGCAGCGTTAGAGGACAGGGCGAAAAACTGTTTTTT

clone size: .
J gene: TRBJ2-1
D gene: TRBD2
V gene: TRBV9
CDR3 protein: CASSIRLAGYNEQFF
CDR3 DNA: TGTGCCAGCAGCATAAGACTAGCGGGCTACAATGAGCAGTTCTTC

clone size: .
J gene: TRBJ1-5
D gene: TRBD1
V gene: TRBV6-6
CDR3 protein: CASSFLGQGNQPQHF
CDR3 DNA: TGTGCCAGCAGTTTTCTGGGACAGGGCAATCAGCCCCAGCATTTT

clone size: .
J gene: TRBJ2-2
D gene: .
V gene: TRBV5-1
CDR3 protein: CASFSTRGGELFF
CDR3 DNA: TGCGCCAGCTTCTCGACCAGGGGCGGGGAGCTGTTTTTT

clone size: .
J gene: TRBJ2-7
D gene: .
V gene: TRBV14
CDR3 protein: CASSPTLRIWRNEQYF
CDR3 DNA: TGTGCCAGCAGCCCCACCCTGCGGATTTGGAGGAACGAGCAGTACTTC

clone size: .
J gene: TRBJ2-7
D gene: TRBD1
V gene: TRBV5-1
CDR3 protein: CASNRGQEDEQYF
CDR3 DNA: TGCGCCAGCAACAGGGGGCAAGAAGACGAGCAGTACTTC